A single sample is the source of the 10 T cell receptor beta chains below, sequenced in a study of cytomegalovirus exposure and HLA in healthy donors. A multiplex PCR was run with 60 Vbeta primers and 13 Jbeta primers. Using immunoSEQ multiplex PCR, the repertoire was profiled, and TCRdb retains in-frame clones only, with some absent. Of about 85,000 clones detected, roughly 80% appear once; the ten largest clones hold around 32%. The sequenced sample consisted of PBMCs. The receptors derive from a middle-aged man in good health and CMV-seropositive.

V and J are TRBV28 and TRBJ2-7, with 7 bases fitting TRBD2. Germline CDR1 and CDR2: MDHEN and SYDVKM. The CDR3 is 10 residues long. J gave up 9 bases and V 11 bases, and 7 bases lay outside the gene matches. The CDR3 region is CARLSGGQYF. The CDR3 DNA sequence: TGTGCCCGGCTTTCGGGGGGGCAGTACTTC.

This chain joins TRBV25-1 and TRBJ2-1; D ambiguous. CDR1 MGHDK and CDR2 SYGVNS come from the germline V gene. V was cut by 4 bases and J by 1 base, with 5 bases left in between. The CDR3 is 13 amino acids. CDR3 bases: TGTGCCAGCAGTGCGGGTTCCTACAATGAGCAGTTCTTC. Translation: CASSAGSYNEQFF.

The J gene is TRBJ1-4, the V gene TRBV5-1; tentative D call: TRBD1 (6 bases). Germline CDR1 is SGHRS and CDR2 is YFSETQ. Trimming removed 4 bases at V and 5 bases at J, with 21 bases between. This CDR3 is 17 amino acids long. CDR3 region: CASSPNPQGVGNEKLFF. In DNA form, the CDR3 reads TGCGCCAGCAGCCCTAATCCACAGGGAGTTGGGAATGAAAAACTGTTTTTT.

This sequence joins TRBV7-2 and TRBJ2-3, with D maybe TRBD2 (6 bases). CDR1 is SGHTA and CDR2 is FQGNSA in the germline V gene. The ends were cut back, 1 base at V and 7 bases at J, with 27 bases in the middle. The CDR3 is 19 residues long. The CDR3 here is CASSLELANSGWSGYTQYF. For the CDR3, the DNA is TGTGCCAGCAGCTTAGAGTTGGCAAATAGCGGATGGAGCGGATATACGCAGTATTTT.

V gene TRBV7-6 combines with J gene TRBJ2-1, with a tentative D call TRBD1 (6 bases). The germline CDR1 and CDR2 sequences are SGHVS and FNYEAQ. The V end was cut by 1 base, the J end by 1 base, with 11 bases between. CDR3 size: 16 residues. DNA for the CDR3: TGTGCCAGCAGCTTAGAGACAGGTGGTTCCTACAATGAGCAGTTCTTC. This encodes CASSLETGGSYNEQFF.

The chain employs TRBV7-9 and TRBJ1-4; no clear D. Trimming left V 5 bases short and J 0 bases short, with 10 bases between. CDR1 is SEHNR and CDR2 is FQNEAQ in the germline V gene (reference sequence). The CDR3 contains 15 residues. CDR3 protein: CASSRLGSTNEKLFF. The CDR3 nucleotides read TGTGCCAGCAGCCGATTGGGCTCAACTAATGAAAAACTGTTTTTT.

The J gene is TRBJ1-2, the V gene TRBV4-3; TRBD1 matches at 7 bases. The V and J ends lost 1 base and 5 bases, in that order; junction bases with no gene match: 7. From germline, CDR1 is LGHNA and CDR2 YSLEER. This CDR3 region has 15 residues. The CDR3 DNA is TGCGCCAGCAGCCAAGCGCTGCAGGGGGAATATGGCTACACCTTC. As protein: CASSQALQGEYGYTF.

This chain joins TRBV7-6 and TRBJ2-7, with 7 bases identical to TRBD1. Trimming cost V 1 base and J 0 bases; bases outside gene matches: 3. CDR1 is SGHVS, CDR2 FNYEAQ, per germline. There are 15 residues in the CDR3. The CDR3 DNA sequence: TGTGCCAGCAGCTTAGAGGGGGCTAGCTCCTACGAGCAGTACTTC. It specifies CASSLEGASSYEQYF. The full variable domain, completed using reference TRBV7-6 and TRBJ2-7, is GAGVSQSPRYKVTKRGQDVALRCDPISGHVSLYWYRQALGQGPEFLTYFNYEAQQDKSGLPNDRFSAERPEGSISTLTIQRTEQRDSAMYRCASSLEGASSYEQYFGPGTRLTVT.

The chain uses TRBV7-9 and TRBJ2-5; D is possibly TRBD2 (6 bases). The last part of the DNA fits TRBJ2-7 better; the J call may be wrong. The CDR3 is made up of 15 amino acids. CDR1 and CDR2 from the germline V gene are SEHNR and FQNEAQ (reference sequence). The CDR3 sequence is CASSSPGGTTYEQYF. The DNA for the CDR3 is TGTGCCAGCAGCTCCCCCGGCGGGACCACCTACGAGCAGTACTTC.

This clone was seen a handful of times. V and J are TRBV4-1 and TRBJ2-3; 7 bases are a match to TRBD2. V shed 1 base, J shed 0 bases, and the junction held 4 bases outside the gene matches. The CDR3 has 16 amino acids. Germline values: CDR1 MGHRA, CDR2 YSYEKL. CDR3 DNA sequence: TGCGCCAGCAGCCAAGGGAGCGGGGTAAGCACAGATACGCAGTATTTT. Protein sequence: CASSQGSGVSTDTQYF.